This T cell receptor beta chain was identified during a study of blood T cell repertoires in COVID-19. Study context: Both acute and convalescent COVID-19 samples were obtained from the United States, Italy and Spain. Nucleic acid was either cDNA or gDNA, and it came from T cells, B-cell-depleted T cells, or PBMCs.

How the authors handled the data: Nucleated cell counts were estimated from reference gene primer amplification. Some clones are missing from TCRdb's copy, which holds only in-frame ones; the method was immunoSEQ multiplex PCR. V and J calls and clone size are given by that table; D and trimming were obtained from the DNA. The table has roughly 140,000 clones, roughly 80% seen once. The V and J ends lost 5 bases and 8 bases, in that order; junction bases with no gene match: 8. This CDR3 contains 13 residues. The V gene's germline CDR1 is MDHEN and CDR2 SYDVKM. The sample was peripheral blood. The source of this sequence is a human donor in a cohort sampled during active COVID-19. The rearrangement links TRBV28 to TRBJ1-1; 7 bases line up with TRBD1. The CDR3 nucleotides read TGTGCCAGCAGTATGGGACAGATCGAAGAAGCTTTCTTT. Translation gives CASSMGQIEEAFF.